This T cell receptor (beta chain) was documented in a study of cytomegalovirus exposure and HLA in healthy donors. From germline, CDR1 is SNHLY and CDR2 FYNNEI. Trimming shortened V by 7 bases and J by 2 bases, and 12 bases separated the two germline ends. The CDR3 consists of 13 residues. TCRdb's table, derived via immunoSEQ multiplex PCR, lists solely in-frame clones and lacks some. This sample has some 59,000 clones, with approximately 89% found just once. Donors came from a validation cohort of over a hundred subjects, distinct from the first 666-subject cohort. V gene TRBV2 combines with J gene TRBJ2-7; D unclear. Source material: PBMCs. This clonotype originated in a woman under 30 in good health and CMV-seropositive. Here the CDR3 reads CASINPGTYEQYF. The DNA of the CDR3 is TGTGCCAGCATCAACCCAGGAACCTACGAGCAGTACTTC.